These T cell receptor beta chains were read from a single sample in a study of blood T cell repertoires in COVID-19. TCRdb keeps only in-frame clones here, not all; method: immunoSEQ multiplex PCR. The table shows about 170,000 clones, with 85% occurring only once. Sequenced input: peripheral blood. These receptors originate from a human donor with acute or convalescent COVID-19. The donor label of this sample is uncertain. The CDR3 runs from the conserved cysteine through the conserved F or W. D genes are given only for firm matches. The size entry is marked missing in some rows and otherwise reads once, few, many or a size class.

>NA|TRBV18|TRBJ2-3|NA
CASSPSLTGAQYF
TGTGCCAGCTCACCCAGTCTGACCGGGGCGCAGTATTTT
>NA|TRBV14|TRBJ1-3|NA
CASSQKSSLSLYSGNTIYF
TGTGCCAGCAGCCAAAAAAGCTCCCTTTCCCTCTACTCTGGAAACACCATATATTTT
>NA|TRBV30|TRBJ1-1|TRBD1
CAWSKPGQGASEAFF
TGTGCCTGGAGTAAACCGGGACAGGGGGCCAGTGAAGCTTTCTTT
>few|TRBV3-1/TRBV3-2|TRBJ2-7|NA
CASSQDRTRFSYEQYF
TGTGCCAGCAGCCAAGATCGGACAAGATTCTCCTACGAGCAGTACTTC
>NA|TRBV6-5|TRBJ1-4|NA
CASRKEGATNEKLFF
TGTGCCAGCAGGAAAGAGGGGGCAACTAATGAAAAACTGTTTTTT
>NA|TRBV12-3/TRBV12-4|TRBJ1-1|NA
CASSLVFRGEAFF
TGTGCCAGCAGTTTAGTATTTCGAGGTGAAGCTTTCTTT
>NA|TRBV3-1/TRBV3-2|TRBJ1-1|TRBD1
CASSLQTGATEAFF
TGTGCCAGCAGCCTACAGACAGGGGCCACTGAAGCTTTCTTT
>NA|TRBV29-1|TRBJ1-2|NA
CSVGENYGYTF
TGCAGCGTAGGAGAGAACTATGGCTACACCTTC
>NA|TRBV5-1|TRBJ1-1|TRBD1
CASLPGTGGTDTEAFF
TGCGCCAGCTTACCCGGGACAGGGGGTACGGACACTGAAGCTTTCTTT
>once|TRBV5-1|TRBJ1-4|NA
CASSVRDTGEELFF
TGCGCCAGCAGCGTCCGGGACACCGGAGAGGAACTGTTTTTT